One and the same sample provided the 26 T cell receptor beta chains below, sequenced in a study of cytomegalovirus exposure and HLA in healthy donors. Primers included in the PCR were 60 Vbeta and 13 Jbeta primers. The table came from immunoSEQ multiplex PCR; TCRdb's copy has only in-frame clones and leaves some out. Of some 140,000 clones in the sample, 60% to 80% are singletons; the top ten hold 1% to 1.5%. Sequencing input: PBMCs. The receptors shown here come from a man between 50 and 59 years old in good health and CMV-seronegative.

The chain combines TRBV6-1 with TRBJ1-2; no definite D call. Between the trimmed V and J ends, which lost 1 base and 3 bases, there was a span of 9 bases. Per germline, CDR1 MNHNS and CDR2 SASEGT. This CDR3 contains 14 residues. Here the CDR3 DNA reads TGTGCCAGCAGTGAAGTTGGCACATACTATGGCTACACCTTC. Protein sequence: CASSEVGTYYGYTF.

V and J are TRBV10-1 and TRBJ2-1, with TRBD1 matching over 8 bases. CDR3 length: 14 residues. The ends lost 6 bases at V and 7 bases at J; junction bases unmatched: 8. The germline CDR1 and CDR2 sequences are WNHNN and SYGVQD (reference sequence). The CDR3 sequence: CASSGQGGLNEQFF. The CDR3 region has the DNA TGCGCCAGCAGCGGACAGGGAGGTTTGAATGAGCAGTTCTTC.

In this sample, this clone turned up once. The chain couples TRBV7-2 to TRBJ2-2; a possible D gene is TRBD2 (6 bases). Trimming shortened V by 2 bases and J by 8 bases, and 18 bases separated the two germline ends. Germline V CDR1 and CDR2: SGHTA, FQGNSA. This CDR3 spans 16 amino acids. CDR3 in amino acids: CASSLRGTSVGGELFF. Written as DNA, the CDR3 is TGTGCCAGCAGCTTAAGAGGGACTTCCGTTGGTGGGGAGCTGTTTTTT.

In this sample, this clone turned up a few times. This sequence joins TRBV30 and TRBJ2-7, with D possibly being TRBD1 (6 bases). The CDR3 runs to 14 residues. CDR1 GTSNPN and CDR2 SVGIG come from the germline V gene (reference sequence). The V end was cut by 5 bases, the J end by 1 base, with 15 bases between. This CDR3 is CAWARTAASYEQYF. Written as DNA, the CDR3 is TGTGCCTGGGCTAGGACAGCTGCTTCCTACGAGCAGTACTTC.

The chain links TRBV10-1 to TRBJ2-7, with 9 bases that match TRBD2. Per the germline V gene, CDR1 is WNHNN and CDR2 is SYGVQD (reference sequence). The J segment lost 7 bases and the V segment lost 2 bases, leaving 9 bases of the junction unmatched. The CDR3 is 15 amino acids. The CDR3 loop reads CASSETAGGPGEQYF. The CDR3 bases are TGCGCCAGCAGTGAGACGGCGGGAGGGCCGGGGGAGCAGTACTTC.

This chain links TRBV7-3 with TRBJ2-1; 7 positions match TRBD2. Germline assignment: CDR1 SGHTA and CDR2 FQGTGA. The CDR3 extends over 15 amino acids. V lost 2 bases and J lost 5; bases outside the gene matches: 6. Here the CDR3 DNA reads TGTGCCAGCAGCTTACGGATAGCGGGCCACAATGAGCAGTTCTTC. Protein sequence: CASSLRIAGHNEQFF. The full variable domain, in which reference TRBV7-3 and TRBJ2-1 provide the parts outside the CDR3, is GAGVSQTPSNKVTEKGKYVELRCDPISGHTALYWYRQSLGQGPEFLIYFQGTGAADDSGLPNDRFFAVRPEGSVSTLKIQRTERGDSAVYLCASSLRIAGHNEQFFGPGTRLTVL.

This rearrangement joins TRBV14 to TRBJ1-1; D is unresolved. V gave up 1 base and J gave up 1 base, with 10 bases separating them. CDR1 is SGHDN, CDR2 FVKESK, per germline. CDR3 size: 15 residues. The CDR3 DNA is TGTGCCAGCAGCCAAGGCGGAAGCTGGAACACTGAAGCTTTCTTT. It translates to CASSQGGSWNTEAFF.

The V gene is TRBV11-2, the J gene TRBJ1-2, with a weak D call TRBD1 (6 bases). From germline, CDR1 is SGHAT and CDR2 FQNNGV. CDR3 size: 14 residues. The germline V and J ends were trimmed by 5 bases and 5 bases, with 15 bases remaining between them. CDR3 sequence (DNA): TGTGCCAGCAGCCGGGCCAAGGGGACATATGGCTACACCTTC. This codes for CASSRAKGTYGYTF.

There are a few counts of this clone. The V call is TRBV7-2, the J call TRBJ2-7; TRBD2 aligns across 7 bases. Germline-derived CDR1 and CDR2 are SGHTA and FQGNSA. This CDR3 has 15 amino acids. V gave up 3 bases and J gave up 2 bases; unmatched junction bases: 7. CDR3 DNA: TGTGCCAGCAGCTTTGGCCTAGCGGCTACCTACGAGCAGTACTTC. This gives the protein CASSFGLAATYEQYF.

The CDR3 loop reads CASSTTDGVYGYTF. The CDR3 DNA follows: TGTGCCAGCAGTACAACGGACGGGGTCTATGGCTACACCTTC. This chain joins TRBV6-5 and TRBJ1-2; no clear D gene. The V end lost 5 bases, the J end lost 4 bases, and 14 bases lay between the germline ends. Germline CDR1 reads MNHEY; CDR2 reads SVGAGI. This CDR3 contains 14 residues.

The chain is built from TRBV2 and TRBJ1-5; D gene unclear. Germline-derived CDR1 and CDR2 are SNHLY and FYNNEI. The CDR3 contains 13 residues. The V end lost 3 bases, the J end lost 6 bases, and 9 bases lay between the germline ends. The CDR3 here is CASSDPAGQPQHF. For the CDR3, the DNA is TGTGCCAGCAGTGATCCGGCGGGTCAGCCCCAGCATTTT.

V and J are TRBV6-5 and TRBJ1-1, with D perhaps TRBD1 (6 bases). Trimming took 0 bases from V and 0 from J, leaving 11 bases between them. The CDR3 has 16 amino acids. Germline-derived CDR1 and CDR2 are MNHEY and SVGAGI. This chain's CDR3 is CASSYSQDSLNTEAFF. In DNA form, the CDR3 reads TGTGCCAGCAGTTACTCGCAGGACAGTTTGAACACTGAAGCTTTCTTT.

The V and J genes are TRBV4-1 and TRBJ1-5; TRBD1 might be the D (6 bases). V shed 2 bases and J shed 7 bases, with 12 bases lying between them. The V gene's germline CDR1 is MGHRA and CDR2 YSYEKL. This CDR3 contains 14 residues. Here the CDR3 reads CASSQQGLGQPQHF. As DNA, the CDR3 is TGCGCCAGCAGCCAACAGGGGTTAGGGCAGCCCCAGCATTTT.

In DNA, the CDR3 is TGCAGCGTTGACTCTTCAGCAGATACGCAGTATTTT. This translates into CSVDSSADTQYF. This chain connects TRBV29-1 to TRBJ2-3; D gene unclear. Trimming left V 3 bases short and J 4 bases short, with 8 bases between. The CDR3 length is 12 residues. The germline V gene has CDR1 SQVTM and CDR2 ANQGSEA.

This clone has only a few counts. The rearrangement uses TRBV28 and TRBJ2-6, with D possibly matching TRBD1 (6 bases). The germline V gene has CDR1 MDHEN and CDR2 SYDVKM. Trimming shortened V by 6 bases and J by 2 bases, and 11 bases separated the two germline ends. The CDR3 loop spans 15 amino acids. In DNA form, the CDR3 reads TGTGCCAGCAGACGGGACATTGCTGGGGCCAACGTCCTGACTTTC. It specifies CASRRDIAGANVLTF.

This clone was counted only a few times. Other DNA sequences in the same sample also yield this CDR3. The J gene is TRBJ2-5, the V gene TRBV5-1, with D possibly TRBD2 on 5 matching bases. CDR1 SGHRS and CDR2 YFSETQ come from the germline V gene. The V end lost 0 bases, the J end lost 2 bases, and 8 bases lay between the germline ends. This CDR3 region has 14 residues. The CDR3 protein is CASSLGPGQETQYF. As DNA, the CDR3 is TGCGCCAGCAGCTTGGGCCCGGGGCAAGAGACCCAGTACTTC.

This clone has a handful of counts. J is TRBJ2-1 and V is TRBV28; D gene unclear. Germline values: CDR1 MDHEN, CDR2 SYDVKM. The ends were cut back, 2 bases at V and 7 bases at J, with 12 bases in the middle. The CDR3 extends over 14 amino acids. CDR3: CASSLIARSNEQFF. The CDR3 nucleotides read TGTGCCAGCAGTTTAATAGCCCGGAGTAATGAGCAGTTCTTC.

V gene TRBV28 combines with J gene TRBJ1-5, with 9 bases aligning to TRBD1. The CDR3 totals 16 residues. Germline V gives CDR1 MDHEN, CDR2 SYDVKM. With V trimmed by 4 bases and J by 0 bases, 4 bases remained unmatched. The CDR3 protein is CASSSLQGASNQPQHF. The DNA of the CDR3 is TGTGCCAGCAGTTCCCTACAGGGGGCTAGCAATCAGCCCCAGCATTTT.

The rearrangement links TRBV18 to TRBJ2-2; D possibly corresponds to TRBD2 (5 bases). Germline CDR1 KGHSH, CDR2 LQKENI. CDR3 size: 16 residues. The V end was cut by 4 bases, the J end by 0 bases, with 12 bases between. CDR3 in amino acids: CASSLQTGTNTGELFF. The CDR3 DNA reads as TGTGCCAGCTCACTTCAGACCGGGACGAACACCGGGGAGCTGTTTTTT.

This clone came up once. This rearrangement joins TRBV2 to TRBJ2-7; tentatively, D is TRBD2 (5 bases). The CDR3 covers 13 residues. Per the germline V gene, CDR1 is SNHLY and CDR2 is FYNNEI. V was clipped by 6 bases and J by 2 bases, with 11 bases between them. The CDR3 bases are TGTGCCAGCAGGGGGAGACACCCCTACGAGCAGTACTTC. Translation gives CASRGRHPYEQYF.

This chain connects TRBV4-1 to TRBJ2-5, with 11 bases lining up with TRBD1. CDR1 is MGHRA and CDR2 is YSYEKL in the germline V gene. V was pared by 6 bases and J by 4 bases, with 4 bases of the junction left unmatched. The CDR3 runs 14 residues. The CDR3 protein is CASSPGQGGETQYF. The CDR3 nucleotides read TGCGCCAGCAGTCCGGGACAGGGGGGAGAGACCCAGTACTTC.

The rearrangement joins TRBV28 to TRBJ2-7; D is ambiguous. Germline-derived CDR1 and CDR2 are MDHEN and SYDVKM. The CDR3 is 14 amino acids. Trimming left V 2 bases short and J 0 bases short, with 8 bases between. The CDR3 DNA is TGTGCCAGCAGTTTACTATCGTTCTCCTACGAGCAGTACTTC. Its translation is CASSLLSFSYEQYF.

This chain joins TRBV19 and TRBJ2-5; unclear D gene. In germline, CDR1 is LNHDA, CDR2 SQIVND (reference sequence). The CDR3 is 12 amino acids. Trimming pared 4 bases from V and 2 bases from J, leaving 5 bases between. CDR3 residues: CASSNGQETQYF. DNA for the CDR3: TGTGCCAGTAGTAACGGTCAAGAGACCCAGTACTTC.

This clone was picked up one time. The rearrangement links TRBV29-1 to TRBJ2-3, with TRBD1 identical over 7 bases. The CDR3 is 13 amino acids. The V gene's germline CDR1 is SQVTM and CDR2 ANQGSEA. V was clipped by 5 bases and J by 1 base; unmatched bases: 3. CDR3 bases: TGCAGCGTTATCACAGGGGGCACAGATACGCAGTATTTT. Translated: CSVITGGTDTQYF.

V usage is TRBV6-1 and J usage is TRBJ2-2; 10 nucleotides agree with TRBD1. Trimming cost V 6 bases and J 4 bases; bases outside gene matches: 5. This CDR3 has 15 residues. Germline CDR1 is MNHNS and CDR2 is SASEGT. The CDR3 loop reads CASRPGTGVTGELFF. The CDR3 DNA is TGTGCCAGCAGACCCGGGACAGGGGTCACCGGGGAGCTGTTTTTT.

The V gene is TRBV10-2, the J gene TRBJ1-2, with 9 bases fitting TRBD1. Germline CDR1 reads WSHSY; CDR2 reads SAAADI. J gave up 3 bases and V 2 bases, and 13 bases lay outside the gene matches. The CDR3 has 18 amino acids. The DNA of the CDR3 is TGCGCCAGCAGTGAGCCGGGACAGGGCTTTCGTAGGGACTATGGCTACACCTTC. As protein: CASSEPGQGFRRDYGYTF.